This is a list of T cell receptor beta chains from one sample in a study of cytomegalovirus exposure and HLA in healthy donors. Repertoires were generated with immunoSEQ multiplex PCR, while TCRdb's copy carries only in-frame clones and drops some. The sample has 150,000 to 200,000 clones, 81% seen once; the top ten hold over 10%. Sample: PBMCs. The receptors shown here come from a woman in her forties or fifties in good health and CMV-seronegative. CDR3s include the opening cysteine and the closing phenylalanine or tryptophan. Fields, in order: D gene, J gene, V gene, clone size, CDR3 protein, CDR3 DNA. The D gene is left open where the match is weak. Clone size is stated in some rows and not others, as once, few, many or a class when expanded.

D gene: NA; J gene: TRBJ2-7; V gene: TRBV13; clone size: NA; CDR3 protein: CASLDATLAGEQYF; CDR3 DNA: TGTGCCAGCCTGGATGCCACCTTGGCGGGCGAGCAGTACTTC
D gene: NA; J gene: TRBJ2-1; V gene: TRBV27; clone size: once; CDR3 protein: CASSGQRPSYNEQFF; CDR3 DNA: TGTGCCAGCAGTGGGCAGCGGCCCTCCTACAATGAGCAGTTCTTC
D gene: NA; J gene: TRBJ2-5; V gene: TRBV6-5; clone size: NA; CDR3 protein: CASSYQGVDRLETQYF; CDR3 DNA: TGTGCCAGCAGTTACCAAGGGGTTGACCGATTAGAGACCCAGTACTTC
D gene: TRBD1; J gene: TRBJ1-5; V gene: TRBV19; clone size: NA; CDR3 protein: CASSVLDRGIQPQHF; CDR3 DNA: TGTGCCAGTAGTGTTTTAGACAGGGGGATTCAGCCCCAGCATTTT
D gene: TRBD2; J gene: TRBJ2-2; V gene: TRBV6-4; clone size: NA; CDR3 protein: CASSGLAGATGELFF; CDR3 DNA: TGTGCCAGCAGTGGACTAGCGGGAGCCACCGGGGAGCTGTTTTTT
D gene: TRBD1; J gene: TRBJ2-2; V gene: TRBV6-6; clone size: NA; CDR3 protein: CASSRTGPDTGELFF; CDR3 DNA: TGTGCCAGCAGTCGGACAGGCCCAGACACCGGGGAGCTGTTTTTT
D gene: NA; J gene: TRBJ2-2; V gene: TRBV9; clone size: NA; CDR3 protein: CASSVASHGVRGELFF; CDR3 DNA: TGTGCCAGCAGCGTAGCTAGCCATGGGGTAAGGGGGGAGCTGTTTTTT
D gene: NA; J gene: TRBJ1-6; V gene: TRBV2; clone size: NA; CDR3 protein: CASRGIGGQAPLHF; CDR3 DNA: TGTGCCAGCAGGGGGATCGGGGGGCAGGCACCCCTCCACTTT
D gene: NA; J gene: TRBJ1-4; V gene: TRBV2; clone size: NA; CDR3 protein: CASRGAGEGKLFF; CDR3 DNA: TGTGCCAGCAGAGGCGCGGGGGAGGGAAAACTGTTTTTT
D gene: TRBD1; J gene: TRBJ1-2; V gene: TRBV14; clone size: NA; CDR3 protein: CASSQKVFGDRVSYTF; CDR3 DNA: TGTGCCAGCAGCCAAAAAGTTTTCGGGGACAGAGTGAGCTACACCTTC
D gene: NA; J gene: TRBJ2-7; V gene: TRBV19; clone size: NA; CDR3 protein: CASSIRGAIIYEQYF; CDR3 DNA: TGTGCCAGTAGTATACGGGGGGCAATAATCTACGAGCAGTACTTC
D gene: TRBD2; J gene: TRBJ2-3; V gene: TRBV2; clone size: NA; CDR3 protein: CATRRLAGSTDTQYF; CDR3 DNA: TGTGCCACCAGAAGACTAGCGGGAAGCACAGATACGCAGTATTTT
D gene: TRBD1; J gene: TRBJ1-3; V gene: TRBV5-4; clone size: NA; CDR3 protein: CASSLQGTGNTIYF; CDR3 DNA: TGTGCCAGCAGCTTACAGGGGACTGGAAACACCATATATTTT
D gene: TRBD2; J gene: TRBJ2-1; V gene: TRBV7-3; clone size: NA; CDR3 protein: CASSLGLSLAGGPGHEQFF; CDR3 DNA: TGTGCCAGCAGCTTAGGTTTATCGCTAGCGGGGGGGCCTGGCCATGAGCAGTTCTTC
D gene: NA; J gene: TRBJ2-6; V gene: TRBV5-1; clone size: NA; CDR3 protein: CASAGQPAGANVLTF; CDR3 DNA: TGCGCCAGCGCTGGACAGCCTGCTGGGGCCAACGTCCTGACTTTC
D gene: TRBD1; J gene: TRBJ1-2; V gene: TRBV30; clone size: NA; CDR3 protein: CAWSPRTGGGEGYTF; CDR3 DNA: TGTGCCTGGAGTCCACGGACAGGGGGCGGTGAAGGCTACACCTTC
D gene: TRBD1; J gene: TRBJ1-3; V gene: TRBV6-5; clone size: NA; CDR3 protein: CASRTGAGNTIYF; CDR3 DNA: TGTGCCAGCAGAACAGGGGCTGGAAACACCATATATTTT
D gene: TRBD1; J gene: TRBJ2-3; V gene: TRBV10-3; clone size: NA; CDR3 protein: CAISDADRQGTDTQYF; CDR3 DNA: TGTGCCATCAGTGACGCAGACCGACAGGGAACAGATACGCAGTATTTT
D gene: NA; J gene: TRBJ2-7; V gene: TRBV28; clone size: NA; CDR3 protein: CASSLIAAGSYEQYF; CDR3 DNA: TGTGCCAGCAGTTTAATTGCGGCCGGCTCCTACGAGCAGTACTTC
D gene: NA; J gene: TRBJ1-1; V gene: TRBV18; clone size: many; CDR3 protein: CASSPARGNTEAFF; CDR3 DNA: TGTGCCAGCTCACCTGCTAGGGGGAACACTGAAGCTTTCTTT
D gene: NA; J gene: TRBJ2-1; V gene: TRBV5-4; clone size: NA; CDR3 protein: CASSLGGGGPVYNEQFF; CDR3 DNA: TGTGCCAGCAGCTTGGGGGGTGGGGGCCCGGTTTACAATGAGCAGTTCTTC
D gene: TRBD1; J gene: TRBJ2-3; V gene: TRBV5-1; clone size: NA; CDR3 protein: CASSLATGGADTQYF; CDR3 DNA: TGCGCCAGCAGCTTGGCGACAGGGGGCGCAGATACGCAGTATTTT
D gene: TRBD2; J gene: TRBJ2-7; V gene: TRBV7-2; clone size: few; CDR3 protein: CASSHLAGGPYEQYF; CDR3 DNA: TGTGCCAGCAGCCACCTAGCGGGAGGCCCCTACGAGCAGTACTTC
D gene: NA; J gene: TRBJ1-1; V gene: TRBV2; clone size: NA; CDR3 protein: CASSGTTDEAFF; CDR3 DNA: TGTGCCAGCTCCGGGACAACGGATGAAGCTTTCTTT
D gene: TRBD2; J gene: TRBJ2-1; V gene: TRBV15; clone size: NA; CDR3 protein: CATSRAGRASYNEQFF; CDR3 DNA: TGTGCCACCAGCAGAGCCGGGAGGGCCTCCTACAATGAGCAGTTCTTC
D gene: TRBD1; J gene: TRBJ2-3; V gene: TRBV5-6; clone size: NA; CDR3 protein: CASSAAWDRPKLTDTQYF; CDR3 DNA: TGTGCCAGCAGCGCAGCCTGGGACAGACCGAAACTGACAGATACGCAGTATTTT
D gene: TRBD2; J gene: TRBJ2-1; V gene: TRBV5-6; clone size: NA; CDR3 protein: CASSPGLVADEQFF; CDR3 DNA: TGTGCCAGCAGTCCGGGACTAGTAGCCGATGAGCAGTTCTTC
D gene: TRBD1; J gene: TRBJ2-7; V gene: TRBV15; clone size: NA; CDR3 protein: CATSRGGQGLEQYF; CDR3 DNA: TGTGCCACCAGCAGAGGGGGACAGGGGCTCGAGCAGTACTTC
D gene: NA; J gene: TRBJ1-5; V gene: TRBV7-9; clone size: NA; CDR3 protein: CSSSLGRSGDQPQHF; CDR3 DNA: TGTTCCAGCAGCTTAGGTCGGTCAGGGGATCAGCCCCAGCATTTT
D gene: NA; J gene: TRBJ2-7; V gene: TRBV6-1; clone size: NA; CDR3 protein: CASSLRDGLYEQYF; CDR3 DNA: TGTGCCAGCAGTCTTCGCGACGGACTCTACGAGCAGTACTTC
D gene: NA; J gene: TRBJ2-7; V gene: TRBV2; clone size: NA; CDR3 protein: CASRGAGSSYEQYF; CDR3 DNA: TGTGCCAGCAGGGGGGCAGGTTCCTCCTACGAGCAGTACTTC
D gene: NA; J gene: TRBJ2-2; V gene: TRBV7-2; clone size: once; CDR3 protein: CASGPAVSGELFF; CDR3 DNA: TGTGCCAGCGGGCCAGCAGTCAGCGGGGAGCTGTTTTTT
D gene: NA; J gene: TRBJ2-1; V gene: TRBV7-9; clone size: NA; CDR3 protein: CSSSLTISRNEQFF; CDR3 DNA: TGTTCCAGCAGCTTAACTATTTCCCGCAATGAGCAGTTCTTC
D gene: NA; J gene: TRBJ2-5; V gene: TRBV7-2; clone size: few; CDR3 protein: CASSLLAAGRQTQYF; CDR3 DNA: TGTGCCAGCAGCTTACTCGCGGCAGGGAGGCAGACCCAGTACTTC
D gene: NA; J gene: TRBJ2-7; V gene: TRBV28; clone size: NA; CDR3 protein: CASRTGYEQYF; CDR3 DNA: TGTGCCAGCCGAACAGGGTACGAGCAGTACTTC
D gene: TRBD1; J gene: TRBJ2-5; V gene: TRBV11-2; clone size: NA; CDR3 protein: CASSLTGVETQYF; CDR3 DNA: TGTGCCAGCAGCTTAACAGGGGTTGAGACCCAGTACTTC
D gene: TRBD2; J gene: TRBJ2-2; V gene: TRBV6-1; clone size: NA; CDR3 protein: CASSEKGGRNTGELFF; CDR3 DNA: TGTGCCAGCAGTGAAAAGGGCGGGAGGAACACCGGGGAGCTGTTTTTT
D gene: NA; J gene: TRBJ1-1; V gene: TRBV9; clone size: NA; CDR3 protein: CASSVEPQGPLSGAFF; CDR3 DNA: TGTGCCAGCAGCGTCGAACCCCAGGGGCCCCTCTCTGGAGCTTTCTTT
D gene: NA; J gene: TRBJ2-3; V gene: TRBV9; clone size: NA; CDR3 protein: CASSVYSLSTDTQYF; CDR3 DNA: TGTGCCAGCAGCGTCTATAGTTTAAGCACAGATACGCAGTATTTT
D gene: NA; J gene: TRBJ2-4; V gene: TRBV5-5; clone size: NA; CDR3 protein: CASSLGHRDSNIQYF; CDR3 DNA: TGTGCCAGCAGCTTGGGACACAGGGATTCTAACATTCAGTACTTC
D gene: NA; J gene: TRBJ1-6; V gene: TRBV2; clone size: once; CDR3 protein: CASSGQSRPNSPLHF; CDR3 DNA: TGTGCCAGCAGCGGACAGTCAAGACCTAATTCACCCCTCCACTTT
D gene: NA; J gene: TRBJ2-1; V gene: TRBV28; clone size: NA; CDR3 protein: CASSFMSGTSYNEQFF; CDR3 DNA: TGTGCCAGCAGTTTTATGAGCGGAACCTCCTACAATGAGCAGTTCTTC
D gene: TRBD1; J gene: TRBJ2-7; V gene: TRBV10-3; clone size: NA; CDR3 protein: CAISEKGADEQYF; CDR3 DNA: TGTGCCATCAGTGAGAAGGGGGCCGACGAGCAGTACTTC
D gene: TRBD1; J gene: TRBJ1-1; V gene: TRBV4-2; clone size: once; CDR3 protein: CATSQVDRVTEAFF; CDR3 DNA: TGTGCGACCTCACAAGTCGACAGGGTCACTGAAGCTTTCTTT
D gene: NA; J gene: TRBJ1-2; V gene: TRBV28; clone size: NA; CDR3 protein: CASTQDSTNYGYTF; CDR3 DNA: TGTGCCAGCACCCAGGACAGCACTAACTATGGCTACACCTTC
D gene: NA; J gene: TRBJ2-7; V gene: TRBV11-2; clone size: once; CDR3 protein: CASSSPTTQIYEQYF; CDR3 DNA: TGTGCCAGCAGCTCGCCCACCACACAGATCTACGAGCAGTACTTC
D gene: TRBD2; J gene: TRBJ2-1; V gene: TRBV7-8; clone size: few; CDR3 protein: CASLLAGSYNEQFF; CDR3 DNA: TGTGCCAGCCTGCTAGCGGGCTCCTACAATGAGCAGTTCTTC
D gene: TRBD2; J gene: TRBJ2-7; V gene: TRBV7-6; clone size: NA; CDR3 protein: CASSLGTGGSSYEQYF; CDR3 DNA: TGTGCCAGCAGCTTAGGGACCGGGGGGAGCTCCTACGAGCAGTACTTC
D gene: NA; J gene: TRBJ2-7; V gene: TRBV5-6; clone size: NA; CDR3 protein: CASSLGQGRREQYF; CDR3 DNA: TGTGCCAGCAGCTTGGGCCAGGGAAGAAGGGAGCAGTACTTC
D gene: TRBD2; J gene: TRBJ2-7; V gene: TRBV30; clone size: NA; CDR3 protein: CAWSVLLAGEQYF; CDR3 DNA: TGTGCCTGGAGTGTACTTCTAGCGGGCGAGCAGTACTTC
D gene: NA; J gene: TRBJ1-3; V gene: TRBV28; clone size: NA; CDR3 protein: CASTSLSSGNTIYF; CDR3 DNA: TGTGCCAGCACCTCTCTGTCCTCTGGAAACACCATATATTTT
D gene: TRBD1; J gene: TRBJ2-1; V gene: TRBV7-9; clone size: NA; CDR3 protein: CASSQFRTGSSNEQFF; CDR3 DNA: TGTGCCAGCAGCCAATTTCGGACAGGGTCCTCCAATGAGCAGTTCTTC
D gene: TRBD2; J gene: TRBJ2-1; V gene: TRBV7-9; clone size: NA; CDR3 protein: CASSPGTSAYNEQFF; CDR3 DNA: TGTGCCAGCAGCCCTGGGACTAGCGCTTACAATGAGCAGTTCTTC
D gene: TRBD1; J gene: TRBJ1-1; V gene: TRBV18; clone size: once; CDR3 protein: CASSPPSQGASSNTEAFF; CDR3 DNA: TGTGCCAGCTCACCACCGAGTCAGGGGGCGAGTTCGAACACTGAAGCTTTCTTT
D gene: NA; J gene: TRBJ1-3; V gene: TRBV30; clone size: NA; CDR3 protein: CAWRTGGNTIYF; CDR3 DNA: TGTGCCTGGAGAACAGGGGGAAACACCATATATTTT
D gene: TRBD2; J gene: TRBJ2-1; V gene: TRBV4-3; clone size: NA; CDR3 protein: CASSQEVLAGKPMQFF; CDR3 DNA: TGCGCCAGCAGCCAAGAAGTGCTAGCGGGCAAGCCCATGCAGTTCTTC
D gene: NA; J gene: TRBJ1-5; V gene: TRBV7-2; clone size: NA; CDR3 protein: CASSLVGEQPQHF; CDR3 DNA: TGTGCCAGCAGCTTAGTGGGCGAACAGCCCCAGCATTTT
D gene: NA; J gene: TRBJ2-7; V gene: TRBV11-2; clone size: NA; CDR3 protein: CASSALRGPPYEQYF; CDR3 DNA: TGTGCCAGCAGCGCGCTTAGGGGTCCCCCCTACGAGCAGTACTTC
D gene: TRBD2; J gene: TRBJ2-7; V gene: TRBV30; clone size: NA; CDR3 protein: CAWSVVLAGYHEQYF; CDR3 DNA: TGTGCCTGGAGTGTGGTTTTAGCGGGTTATCACGAGCAGTACTTC
D gene: TRBD1; J gene: TRBJ2-7; V gene: TRBV5-1; clone size: NA; CDR3 protein: CASSLTGAGGHVPYEQYF; CDR3 DNA: TGCGCCAGCAGCTTGACAGGGGCAGGAGGCCACGTCCCCTACGAGCAGTACTTC